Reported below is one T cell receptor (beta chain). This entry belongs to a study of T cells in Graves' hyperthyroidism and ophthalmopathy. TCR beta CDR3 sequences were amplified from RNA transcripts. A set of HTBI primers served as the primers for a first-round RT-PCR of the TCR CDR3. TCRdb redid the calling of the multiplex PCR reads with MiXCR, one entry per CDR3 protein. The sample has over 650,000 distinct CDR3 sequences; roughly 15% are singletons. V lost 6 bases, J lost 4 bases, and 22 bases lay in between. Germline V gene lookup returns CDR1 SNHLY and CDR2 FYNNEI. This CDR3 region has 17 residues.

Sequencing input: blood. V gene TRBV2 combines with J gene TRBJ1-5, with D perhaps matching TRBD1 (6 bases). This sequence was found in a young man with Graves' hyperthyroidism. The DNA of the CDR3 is TGTGCCAGCAGCACCGACGGGAGGGGGGGGGGGAATCAGCCCCAGCATTTT. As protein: CASSTDGRGGGNQPQHF.